These T cell receptor beta chains were read from a single sample in a study of blood T cell repertoires in COVID-19. Assay used: immunoSEQ multiplex PCR; TCRdb lists only in-frame clones, some missing. The sample shows roughly 200,000 clones, more than 70% of them seen only once. Sample: peripheral blood. All receptors derive from a person aged 70 to 85 with COVID-19, enrolled during active disease. The CDR3 runs from the conserved cysteine through the conserved F or W. The D gene is left open where the match is weak. Clone size is given for some rows only: seen once, a few or many times, or a class if the clone is expanded.

V	D	J	size	DNA	CDR3
TRBV4-1	-	TRBJ2-1	-	TGCGCCAGCAGCCAAGAATATCCGGGCCCAGCGGGCAATGAGCAGTTCTTC	CASSQEYPGPAGNEQFF
TRBV7-2	-	TRBJ2-7	-	TGTGCCAGCAGCGCGGTTCCCAGGGTCGAGCAGTACTTC	CASSAVPRVEQYF
TRBV6-1	-	TRBJ1-6	-	TGTGCCAGCAGTGAAGCTGGAGTTTCCCTCCACTTT	CASSEAGVSLHF
TRBV7-2	-	TRBJ2-2	once	TGTGCCAGCAGCTTAGCTGGGGGCGCCTGGACCGGGGAGCTGTTTTTT	CASSLAGGAWTGELFF
TRBV30	-	TRBJ1-4	-	TGTGCCTGGAATAGACAGGATAATGAAAAACTGTTTTTT	CAWNRQDNEKLFF
TRBV5-8	-	TRBJ1-5	-	TGTGCCAGCAGCTTGAAACCGGTTTTT	CASSLKPVF
TRBV2	-	TRBJ1-1	-	TGTGCCAGCAGATCCAGGGTTGGCACTGAAGCTTTCTTT	CASRSRVGTEAFF
TRBV5-4	-	TRBJ1-5	-	TGTGCCAGCAGCTTGGCAGGTCAGCCCCAGCATTTT	CASSLAGQPQHF
TRBV30	-	TRBJ1-1	-	TGTGCCTGGAGTGTCCTACAGGCGGTCACTGAAGCTTTCTTT	CAWSVLQAVTEAFF
TRBV2	-	TRBJ1-5	-	TGTGCCAGCAAAGTCAGTGAGGGTTTGGTGACCCAGCATTTT	CASKVSEGLVTQHF
TRBV9	-	TRBJ2-2	-	TGTGCCAGCAGCGTAAGCGTCGCGGGCGGGGAGCTGTTTTTT	CASSVSVAGGELFF
TRBV19	TRBD1	TRBJ2-7	-	TGTGCCAGTAGTATTCCCGGGACAGGGGGTTTCAACGAGCAGTACTTC	CASSIPGTGGFNEQYF
TRBV7-8	-	TRBJ2-5	-	TGTGCCAGCAGCTTATGGTCCAGGTCAGCAGAGACCCAGTACTTC	CASSLWSRSAETQYF
TRBV5-1	-	TRBJ1-4	-	TGCGCCAGCAGCCGTGGGTCAGGTTTGACTAATGAAAAACTGTTTTTT	CASSRGSGLTNEKLFF
TRBV5-1	TRBD1	TRBJ1-2	few	TGCGCCAGCAGCTCGGGACAGGGGGTAGGCTATGGCTACACCTTC	CASSSGQGVGYGYTF
TRBV15	TRBD2	TRBJ2-7	-	TGTGCCACCAGCAGGGGACTAGCGGGAGAAAGGAGCGAGCAGTACTTC	CATSRGLAGERSEQYF
TRBV5-1	TRBD1	TRBJ1-3	-	TGCGCCAGCAGCTTCGTCTCGGGACAGTCAGGAAACACCATATATTTT	CASSFVSGQSGNTIYF
TRBV4-1	-	TRBJ1-2	-	TGCGCCAGCAGCCAAGGTTTAGGGGTTACGAATGGCTACACCTTC	CASSQGLGVTNGYTF
TRBV5-1	-	TRBJ2-1	-	TGCGCCAGCAGCTTGGCCCTAAGGGGGGGCCGGGGTGATAATGAGCAGTTCTTC	CASSLALRGGRGDNEQFF
TRBV23-1	-	TRBJ2-7	-	TGCGCCAGCAGTCCCAACCCCGGGTGTCCGTATATCTACGAGCAGTACTTC	CASSPNPGCPYIYEQYF
TRBV7-2	TRBD1	TRBJ1-5	-	TGTGCCAGCAGCTTAACGACAGGGAGTCAGCCCCAGCATTTT	CASSLTTGSQPQHF
TRBV19	-	TRBJ1-4	-	TGTGCCAGTAGTCCAAATACAGGGTCTAATGAAAAACTGTTTTTT	CASSPNTGSNEKLFF
TRBV9	-	TRBJ1-2	-	TGTGCCAGCAGCGTCAGTGGAGTCTATGGCTACACCTTC	CASSVSGVYGYTF
TRBV14	TRBD1	TRBJ2-7	-	TGTGCCAGCAGCCCCCCGGGACAGGGGGCCTACGAGCAGTACTTC	CASSPPGQGAYEQYF
TRBV10-3	-	TRBJ2-7	-	TGTGCCATCAGTGAGTCCCCAAGTAAGGGAGCCTACGAGCAGTACTTC	CAISESPSKGAYEQYF
TRBV5-6	TRBD1	TRBJ1-2	few	TGTGCCAGCAGCTCATACCGGGACAGGGCTAACTATGGCTACACCTTC	CASSSYRDRANYGYTF
TRBV10-3	TRBD2	TRBJ2-3	-	TGTGCCATCAGTGTAGCGGGAGGGTTCACAGATACGCAGTATTTT	CAISVAGGFTDTQYF
TRBV2	-	TRBJ2-5	-	TGTGCCAGCCGCTTAGAAGCGGGCAAGGAGGGGACCCAGTACTTC	CASRLEAGKEGTQYF
TRBV27	-	TRBJ2-2	-	TGTGCCAGCAGTTTATTAAGCGAGGGCGGGGAGCTGTTTTTT	CASSLLSEGGELFF
TRBV25-1	-	TRBJ1-5	-	TGTGCCAGCAGTGAATGCGATACGCATTTT	CASSECDTHF
TRBV28	-	TRBJ2-2	-	TGTGCCAGCAGCCCCCCCGGGAACACCGGGGAGCTGTTTTTT	CASSPPGNTGELFF
TRBV9	-	TRBJ2-2	-	TGTGCCAGCAGCGCCCCCCTGGGGGGTCCCGGGGAGCTGTTTTTT	CASSAPLGGPGELFF
TRBV24-1	-	TRBJ1-1	-	TGTGCCACCAGTGATCTAGGCGGCACTGAAGCTTTCTTT	CATSDLGGTEAFF
TRBV30	TRBD2	TRBJ2-1	-	TGTGCCTGGAGGGTGGGACTAGATCGAGAGCAGTTCTTC	CAWRVGLDREQFF
TRBV28	-	TRBJ2-7	-	TGTGCCAGCAGTTTAACCCTAGCTTACGAGCAGTACTTC	CASSLTLAYEQYF
TRBV4-1	-	TRBJ1-1	-	TGCGCCAGCAGCCCAATGTCAGGGAACACTGAAGCTTTCTTT	CASSPMSGNTEAFF
TRBV28	TRBD1	TRBJ1-1	-	TGTGCCAGCAGTTATCTGAGGGGGCGCGTGGCTGAAGCTTTCTTT	CASSYLRGRVAEAFF
TRBV4-3	TRBD1	TRBJ2-5	-	TGCGCCAGCAGCACGGACAGGCGGCCGACGGAGACCCAGTACTTC	CASSTDRRPTETQYF
TRBV7-9	-	TRBJ2-7	-	TGTGCCAGCAGCCCCACGGGAGTCCCCCACGAGCAGTACTTC	CASSPTGVPHEQYF
TRBV11-2	-	TRBJ2-2	-	TGTGCCAGCAGTCCCGGCGGGGAGCTGTTTTTT	CASSPGGELFF
TRBV4-3	TRBD2	TRBJ2-7	-	TGCGCCAGCAGCTACGGGCCCCCCGGGTTAGCGGGAGAGACCTACGAGCAGTACTTC	CASSYGPPGLAGETYEQYF
TRBV5-1	-	TRBJ2-3	-	TGCGCCAGCAGGTTTACGGTGTCAACAGATACGCAGTATTTT	CASRFTVSTDTQYF
TRBV27	TRBD2	TRBJ2-3	-	TGTGCCAGCAGCCCCCGCGAAGCCGGGACTAGCAAACGAAATACGCAGTATTTT	CASSPREAGTSKRNTQYF
TRBV5-1	-	TRBJ1-1	-	TGCGCCAGCAGCTTGGTGGGGGGAGGTAACACTGAAGCTTTCTTT	CASSLVGGGNTEAFF
TRBV7-9	TRBD1	TRBJ2-4	-	TGTGCCAGCAGCGTGGACAGGATTGGCAAAAACATTCAGTACTTC	CASSVDRIGKNIQYF
TRBV6-6	TRBD2	TRBJ2-3	-	TGTGCCAGCAGAGATCCTAGCGGAGGCACAGATACGCAGTATTTT	CASRDPSGGTDTQYF
TRBV7-9	-	TRBJ1-1	-	TGTGCCAGCAGCTTAGCTTCCGGCACTGAAGCTTTCTTT	CASSLASGTEAFF
TRBV2	-	TRBJ2-1	once	TGTGCCAGCAGACGGGACATGAGGAATGAGCAGTTCTTC	CASRRDMRNEQFF
TRBV19	-	TRBJ2-3	once	TGTGCCAGTCGCCTAGGGGTCGCAGATACGCAGTATTTT	CASRLGVADTQYF
TRBV27	-	TRBJ1-2	-	TGTGCCAGCAGTTTCGTGGCAACTAACTATGGCTACACCTTC	CASSFVATNYGYTF
TRBV7-9	-	TRBJ2-2	-	TGTGCCAGCAGCCAGGACAGTTCGACCGGGGAGCTGTTTTTT	CASSQDSSTGELFF
TRBV7-2	TRBD1	TRBJ2-1	-	TGTGCCAGCAGCTTAGGGTTTACAGGGGATGAGCAGTTCTTC	CASSLGFTGDEQFF
TRBV5-4	TRBD1	TRBJ1-2	-	TGTGCCAGCAGCACGGGGGGGGGACAGGGTTCTCGTGGCTACACCTTC	CASSTGGGQGSRGYTF
TRBV11-3	TRBD2	TRBJ2-3	-	TGTGCCAGCAGCGGGGCGGGGGGTTTAACAGATACGCAGTATTTT	CASSGAGGLTDTQYF
TRBV6-1	-	TRBJ1-4	-	TGTGCCAGCAGTGAATTGCGGGGGGTCAGGGAAAAACTGTTTTTT	CASSELRGVREKLFF
TRBV4-3	-	TRBJ1-3	few	TGCGCCAGCAGCCTGACGCTGACAAGTCTCTCTGGAAACACCATATATTTT	CASSLTLTSLSGNTIYF
TRBV28	-	TRBJ2-3	-	TGTGCCAGCACTGGTTACACCCTTCGCACAGATACGCAGTATTTT	CASTGYTLRTDTQYF
TRBV9	TRBD1	TRBJ2-7	-	TGTGCCAGCAGCGAGATGGGGCAGGGGGCGCAGGTGGACGAGCAGTACTTC	CASSEMGQGAQVDEQYF
TRBV19	TRBD1	TRBJ2-4	-	TGTGCCAGTAGGGAAGAGACAGGGGACATTCAGTACTTC	CASREETGDIQYF